Following are 2 T cell receptor beta chains from one sample sequenced in a study of technical replicates of blood from a handful of donors. Sequencing used immunoSEQ multiplex PCR; TCRdb keeps in-frame clones, though not all of them. The sample lists roughly 80,000 clones, just over 95% occurring once. The sample taken for sequencing was T cells isolated from PBMCs. All receptors come from a human donor in good health.

The chain carries TRBV30 and TRBJ1-5, with 8 bases lining up with TRBD1. V lost 3 bases to trimming and J lost 1 base; unmatched junction nucleotides: 2. Germline V lookup: CDR1 GTSNPN, CDR2 SVGIG (reference sequence). This CDR3 region has 14 residues. This CDR3 is CAWSRTGSNQPQHF. CDR3 in DNA: TGTGCCTGGAGCCGGACAGGGAGCAATCAGCCCCAGCATTTT.

To note about this clone: This sample includes further DNA sequences coding for the same CDR3. The rearrangement joins TRBV5-1 to TRBJ1-4; D call uncertain. Germline assignment: CDR1 SGHRS and CDR2 YFSETQ. Trimming removed 5 bases from V and 2 bases from J, with 7 bases in between. The CDR3 extends over 13 amino acids. The CDR3 DNA reads TGCGCCAGCAGTCCGGGTACTAATGAAAAACTGTTTTTT. It codes for CASSPGTNEKLFF.